This T cell receptor beta chain is drawn from a study of a mutant IDH1 vaccine in newly diagnosed glioma. Study results and limitations: Vaccination induced immune responses in around 93% of patients.

The germline gives CDR1 SGHTA, CDR2 FQGNSA. The CDR3 sequence is 17 residues long. Deletions cut 0 bases from V and 0 bases from J, with 14 bases between. Described time point: week 35, safety follow-up. In every dose of vaccine, 300 ug of mutant IDH1 20-mer peptide was given alongside topical imiquimod. Worth noting for this clone: Antigen specificity is unknown.

Only in-frame clones appear in the TCRdb table, and some are missing; sequencing was by immunoSEQ multiplex PCR. Here the sample spans around 60,000 clones, roughly 80% being singletons. The rearrangement joins TRBV7-2 to TRBJ1-1; possible D gene TRBD1, 5 bases. The sample consisted of PBMCs, taken from a glioma patient whose treatment included an IDH1 peptide vaccine. The receptor comes from a middle-aged man with glioma. The DNA for the CDR3 is TGTGCCAGCAGCTTAGCGGTGGGGCGGGTGGTGAACACTGAAGCTTTCTTT. It yields the protein CASSLAVGRVVNTEAFF. Complete variable domain (other parts from reference TRBV7-2 and TRBJ1-1): GAGVSQSPSNKVTEKGKDVELRCDPISGHTALYWYRQSLGQGLEFLIYFQGNSAPDKSGLPSDRFSAERTGGSVSTLTIQRTQQEDSAVYLCASSLAVGRVVNTEAFFGQGTRLTVV.